A single sample gave rise to the 4 T cell receptor beta chains below, sequenced in a study of monozygotic twins with inflammatory bowel disease. TCRdb re-called the 5' RACE reads and gives one entry per CDR3 protein, without DNA. Here the sample table reports fewer than 200,000 distinct CDR3 sequences. The sample was blood. The receptors shown here come from a human donor with ulcerative colitis or Crohn's disease, or a healthy co-twin of an affected twin (not recorded which).

The CDR3 sequence: CASSLTSGRIYEQYF. V is TRBV5-1 and J is TRBJ2-7; TCRdb's D gene call, TRBD2, goes unchecked for lack of DNA. CDR1 SGHRS and CDR2 YFSETQ come from the germline V gene. The CDR3 consists of 15 residues.

The gene calls are TRBV5-1 and TRBJ2-2; there is no DNA to check the TCRdb D call of TRBD2. Germline CDR1 is SGHRS and CDR2 is YFSETQ. This CDR3 spans 16 amino acids. The CDR3 protein is CASSLEREKGPGELFF.

This chain uses TRBV19 with TRBJ2-7; the D call of TRBD2 rests on TCRdb alone, since no DNA is present to check it. The CDR3 extends over 17 amino acids. The germline V gene encodes CDR1 LNHDA and CDR2 SQIVND (reference sequence). The CDR3 reads CASNPGPRQRASYEQYF.

J is TRBJ1-5 and V is TRBV2. The CDR3 covers 15 residues. Germline V gene data show CDR1 as SNHLY and CDR2 as FYNNEI. This CDR3 is CASSEVSRFNQPQHF.